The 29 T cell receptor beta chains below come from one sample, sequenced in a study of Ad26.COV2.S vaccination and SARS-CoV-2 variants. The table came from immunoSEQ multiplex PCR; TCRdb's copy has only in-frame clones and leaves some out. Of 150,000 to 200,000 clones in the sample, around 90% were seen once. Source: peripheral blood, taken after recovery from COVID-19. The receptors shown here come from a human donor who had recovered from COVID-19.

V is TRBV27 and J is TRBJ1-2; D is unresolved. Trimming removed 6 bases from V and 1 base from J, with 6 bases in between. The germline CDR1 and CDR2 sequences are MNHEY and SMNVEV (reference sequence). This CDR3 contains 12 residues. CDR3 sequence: CASSQDNYGYTF. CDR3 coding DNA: TGTGCCAGCAGCCAGGATAACTATGGCTACACCTTC.

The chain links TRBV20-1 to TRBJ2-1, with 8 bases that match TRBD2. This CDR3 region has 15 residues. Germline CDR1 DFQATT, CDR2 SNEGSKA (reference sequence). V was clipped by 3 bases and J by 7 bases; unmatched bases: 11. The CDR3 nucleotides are TGCAGTGCTAGTTCGCTAGCGGGTGCAGTTAATGAGCAGTTCTTC. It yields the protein CSASSLAGAVNEQFF.

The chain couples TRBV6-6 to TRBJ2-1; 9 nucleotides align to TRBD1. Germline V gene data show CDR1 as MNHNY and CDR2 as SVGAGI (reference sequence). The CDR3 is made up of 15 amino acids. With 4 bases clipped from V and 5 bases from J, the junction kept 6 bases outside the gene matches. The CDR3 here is CASSFPGQGNNEQFF. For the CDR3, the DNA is TGTGCCAGCAGTTTCCCGGGACAGGGCAACAATGAGCAGTTCTTC.

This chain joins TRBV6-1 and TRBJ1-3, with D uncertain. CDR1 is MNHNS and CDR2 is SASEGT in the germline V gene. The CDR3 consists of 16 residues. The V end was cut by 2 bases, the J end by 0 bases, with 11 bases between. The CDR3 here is CASSEMKARSGNTIYF. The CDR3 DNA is TGTGCCAGCAGTGAAATGAAGGCCCGCTCTGGAAACACCATATATTTT.

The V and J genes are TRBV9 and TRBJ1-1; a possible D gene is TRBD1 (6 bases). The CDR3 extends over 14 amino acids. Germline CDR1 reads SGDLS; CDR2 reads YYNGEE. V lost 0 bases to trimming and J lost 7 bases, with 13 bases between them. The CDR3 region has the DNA TGTGCCAGCAGCGTAGAGGGGGGGAATTTTGAAGCTTTCTTT. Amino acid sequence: CASSVEGGNFEAFF.

The CDR3 sequence: CASSPPGQGNTGELFF. CDR3 DNA: TGTGCCAGCTCACCACCGGGCCAGGGAAACACCGGGGAGCTGTTTTTT. This chain joins TRBV18 and TRBJ2-2, with TRBD1 as a possible D gene (5 bases). CDR3 length: 16 residues. Germline CDR1 and CDR2: KGHSH and LQKENI. Trimming stripped 0 bases from V and 2 bases from J, with 10 bases between.

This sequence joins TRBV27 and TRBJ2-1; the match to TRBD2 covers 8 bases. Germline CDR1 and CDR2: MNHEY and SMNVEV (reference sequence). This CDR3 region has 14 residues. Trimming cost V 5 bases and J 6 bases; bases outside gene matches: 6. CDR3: CASSTYTSGNEQFF. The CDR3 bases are TGTGCCAGCAGTACCTACACTAGCGGCAATGAGCAGTTCTTC.

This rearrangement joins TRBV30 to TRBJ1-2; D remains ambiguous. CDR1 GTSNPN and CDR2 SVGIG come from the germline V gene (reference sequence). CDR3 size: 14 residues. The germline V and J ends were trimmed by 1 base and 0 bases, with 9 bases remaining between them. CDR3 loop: CAWSGQDSNYGYTF. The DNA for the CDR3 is TGTGCCTGGAGTGGTCAGGATTCTAACTATGGCTACACCTTC. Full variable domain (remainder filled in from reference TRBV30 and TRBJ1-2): SQTIHQWPATLVQPVGSPLSLECTVEGTSNPNLYWYRQAAGRGLQLLFYSVGIGQISSEVPQNLSASRPQDRQFILSSKKLLLSDSGFYLCAWSGQDSNYGYTFGSGTRLTVV.

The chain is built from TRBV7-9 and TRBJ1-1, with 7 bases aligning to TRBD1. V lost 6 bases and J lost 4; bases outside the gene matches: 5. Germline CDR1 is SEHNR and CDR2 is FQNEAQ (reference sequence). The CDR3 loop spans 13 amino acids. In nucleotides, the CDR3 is TGTGCCAGCAGTCATCCAGGGGGCACTGAAGCTTTCTTT. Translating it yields CASSHPGGTEAFF.

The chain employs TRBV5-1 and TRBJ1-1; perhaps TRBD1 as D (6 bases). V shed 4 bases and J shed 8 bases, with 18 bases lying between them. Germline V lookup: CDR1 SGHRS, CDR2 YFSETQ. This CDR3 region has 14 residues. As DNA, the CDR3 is TGCGCCAGCAGCCTCGAGTGGGGGGGCACGGAAGCTTTCTTT. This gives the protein CASSLEWGGTEAFF.

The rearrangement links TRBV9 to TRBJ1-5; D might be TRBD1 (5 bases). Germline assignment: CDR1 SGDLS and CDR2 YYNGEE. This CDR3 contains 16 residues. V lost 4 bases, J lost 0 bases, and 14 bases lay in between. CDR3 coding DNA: TGTGCCAGCAGCCTCGGGGGAGGATATAGCAATCAGCCCCAGCATTTT. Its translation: CASSLGGGYSNQPQHF.

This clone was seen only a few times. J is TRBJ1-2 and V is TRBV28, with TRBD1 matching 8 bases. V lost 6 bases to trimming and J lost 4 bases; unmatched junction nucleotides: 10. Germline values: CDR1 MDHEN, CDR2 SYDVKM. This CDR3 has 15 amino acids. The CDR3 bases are TGTGCCAGCAGCCGAATAAATGACAGGGGCTATGGCTACACCTTC. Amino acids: CASSRINDRGYGYTF.

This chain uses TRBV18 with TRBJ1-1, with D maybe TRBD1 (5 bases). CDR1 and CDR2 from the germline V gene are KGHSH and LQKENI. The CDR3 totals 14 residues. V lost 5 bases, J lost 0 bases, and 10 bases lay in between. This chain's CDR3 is CASSVGTVNTEAFF. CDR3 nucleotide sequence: TGTGCCAGCTCAGTTGGGACGGTGAACACTGAAGCTTTCTTT.

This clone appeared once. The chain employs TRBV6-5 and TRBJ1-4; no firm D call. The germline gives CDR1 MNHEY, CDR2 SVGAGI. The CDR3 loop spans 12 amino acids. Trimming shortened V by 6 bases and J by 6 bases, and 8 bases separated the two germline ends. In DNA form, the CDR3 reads TGTGCCAGCAGGGTCCGTGATGAAAAACTGTTTTTT. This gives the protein CASRVRDEKLFF.

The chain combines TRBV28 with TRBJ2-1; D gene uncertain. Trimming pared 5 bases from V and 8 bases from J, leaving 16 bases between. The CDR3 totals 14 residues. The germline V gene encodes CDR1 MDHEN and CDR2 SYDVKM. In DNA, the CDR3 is TGTGCCAGCAGTCCCCAACTTGGGATCCATGAGCAGTTCTTC. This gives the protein CASSPQLGIHEQFF.

The CDR3 coding sequence is TGTGCCAGCAGTCCCGGGACAGGGCTCGGAAACACCATATATTTT. Residues: CASSPGTGLGNTIYF. The genes are TRBV2 and TRBJ1-3, with 9 nucleotides matching TRBD1. V lost 5 bases to trimming and J lost 4 bases; unmatched junction nucleotides: 6. The CDR3 consists of 15 residues. From germline, CDR1 is SNHLY and CDR2 FYNNEI.

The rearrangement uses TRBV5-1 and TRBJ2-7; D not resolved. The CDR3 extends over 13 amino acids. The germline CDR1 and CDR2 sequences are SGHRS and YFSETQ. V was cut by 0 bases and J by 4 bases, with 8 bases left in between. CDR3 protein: CASSLGPRYEQYF. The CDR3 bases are TGCGCCAGCAGCTTGGGTCCAAGATACGAGCAGTACTTC.

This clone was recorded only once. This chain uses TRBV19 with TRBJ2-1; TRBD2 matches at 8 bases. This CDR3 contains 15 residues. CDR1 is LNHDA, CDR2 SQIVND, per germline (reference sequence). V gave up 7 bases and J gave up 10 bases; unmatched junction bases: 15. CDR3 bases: TGTGCCAGTACCCCTAACCGTCGGGGGGGCAGGGAGCAGTTCTTC. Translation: CASTPNRRGGREQFF. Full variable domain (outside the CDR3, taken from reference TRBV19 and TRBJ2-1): DGGITQSPKYLFRKEGQNVTLSCEQNLNHDAMYWYRQDPGQGLRLIYYSQIVNDFQKGDIAEGYSVSREKKESFPLTVTSAQKNPTAFYLCASTPNRRGGREQFFGPGTRLTVL.

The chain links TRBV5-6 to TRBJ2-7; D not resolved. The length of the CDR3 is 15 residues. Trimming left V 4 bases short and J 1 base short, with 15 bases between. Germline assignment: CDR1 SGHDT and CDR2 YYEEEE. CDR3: CASSRWPPTSYEQYF. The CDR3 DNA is TGTGCCAGCAGCCGCTGGCCTCCTACTTCCTACGAGCAGTACTTC. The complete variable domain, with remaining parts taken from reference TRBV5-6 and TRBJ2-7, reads DAGVTQSPTHLIKTRGQQVTLRCSPKSGHDTVSWYQQALGQGPQFIFQYYEEEERQRGNFPDRFSGHQFPNYSSELNVNALLLGDSALYLCASSRWPPTSYEQYFGPGTRLTVT.

The CDR3 sequence is CASTPGAGGPQHF. The CDR3 DNA reads TGTGCCAGTACCCCAGGGGCCGGGGGGCCCCAGCATTTT. The rearrangement uses TRBV19 and TRBJ1-5; the D gene is possibly TRBD1 (6 bases). The CDR3 has 13 residues. Germline CDR1 is LNHDA and CDR2 is SQIVND (reference sequence). Trimming pared 7 bases from V and 9 bases from J, leaving 16 bases between.

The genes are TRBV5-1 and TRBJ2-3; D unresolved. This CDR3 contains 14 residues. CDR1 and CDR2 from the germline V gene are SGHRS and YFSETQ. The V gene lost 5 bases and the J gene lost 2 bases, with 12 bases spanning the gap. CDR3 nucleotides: TGCGCCAGCAGAGTCGGAGAGTTCACAGATACGCAGTATTTT. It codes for CASRVGEFTDTQYF. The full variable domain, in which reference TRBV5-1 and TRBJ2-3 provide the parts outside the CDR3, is KAGVTQTPRYLIKTRGQQVTLSCSPISGHRSVSWYQQTPGQGLQFLFEYFSETQRNKGNFPGRFSGRQFSNSRSEMNVSTLELGDSALYLCASRVGEFTDTQYFGPGTRLTVL.

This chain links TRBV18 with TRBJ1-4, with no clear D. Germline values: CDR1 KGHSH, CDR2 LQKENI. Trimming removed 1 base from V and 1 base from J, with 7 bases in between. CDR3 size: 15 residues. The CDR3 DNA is TGTGCCAGCTCACCACTCCGGGAAACTAATGAAAAACTGTTTTTT. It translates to CASSPLRETNEKLFF.

CDR3 amino acids: CSVGSRGDTQYF. The CDR3 coding sequence is TGCAGCGTGGGGTCGCGAGGGGATACGCAGTATTTT. The V call is TRBV29-1, the J call TRBJ2-3; perhaps TRBD2 as D (5 bases). From germline, CDR1 is SQVTM and CDR2 ANQGSEA. Deletions cut 6 bases from V and 6 bases from J, with 13 bases between. The CDR3 totals 12 residues.

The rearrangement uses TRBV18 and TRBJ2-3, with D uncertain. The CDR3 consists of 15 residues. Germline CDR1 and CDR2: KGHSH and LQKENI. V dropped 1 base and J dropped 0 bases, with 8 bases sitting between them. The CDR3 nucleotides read TGTGCCAGCTCACCACGACCAACAAGCACAGATACGCAGTATTTT. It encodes CASSPRPTSTDTQYF.

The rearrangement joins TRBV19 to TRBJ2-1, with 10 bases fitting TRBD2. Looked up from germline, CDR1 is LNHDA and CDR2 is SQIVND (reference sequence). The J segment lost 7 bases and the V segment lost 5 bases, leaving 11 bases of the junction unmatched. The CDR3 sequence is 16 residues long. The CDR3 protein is CASSFRLAGMKNEQFF. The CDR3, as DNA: TGTGCCAGTAGTTTCCGACTAGCGGGTATGAAGAATGAGCAGTTCTTC.

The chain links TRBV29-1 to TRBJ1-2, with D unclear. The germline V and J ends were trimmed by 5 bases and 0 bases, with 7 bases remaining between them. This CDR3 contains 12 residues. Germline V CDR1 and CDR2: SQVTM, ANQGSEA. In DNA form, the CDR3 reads TGCAGCGTTAAGACACCTAACTATGGCTACACCTTC. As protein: CSVKTPNYGYTF.

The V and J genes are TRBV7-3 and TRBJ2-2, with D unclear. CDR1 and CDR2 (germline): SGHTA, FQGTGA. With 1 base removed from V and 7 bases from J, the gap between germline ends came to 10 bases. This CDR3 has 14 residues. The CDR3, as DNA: TGTGCCAGCAGCTTAAGACCTTTGGGCGGGGAGCTGTTTTTT. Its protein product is CASSLRPLGGELFF.

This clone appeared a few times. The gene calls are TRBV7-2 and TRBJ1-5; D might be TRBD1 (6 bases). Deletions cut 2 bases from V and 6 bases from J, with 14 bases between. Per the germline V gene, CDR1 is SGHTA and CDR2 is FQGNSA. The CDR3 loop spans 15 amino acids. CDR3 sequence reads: CASSLIGGGVQPQHF. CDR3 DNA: TGTGCCAGCAGCTTAATCGGGGGCGGGGTTCAGCCCCAGCATTTT.

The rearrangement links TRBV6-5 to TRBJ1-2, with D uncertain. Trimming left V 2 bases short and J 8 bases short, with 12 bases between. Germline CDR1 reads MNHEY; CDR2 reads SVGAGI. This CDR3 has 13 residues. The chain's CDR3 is CASSYQGSGGYTF. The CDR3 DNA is TGTGCCAGCAGTTACCAAGGCAGTGGGGGCTACACCTTC.